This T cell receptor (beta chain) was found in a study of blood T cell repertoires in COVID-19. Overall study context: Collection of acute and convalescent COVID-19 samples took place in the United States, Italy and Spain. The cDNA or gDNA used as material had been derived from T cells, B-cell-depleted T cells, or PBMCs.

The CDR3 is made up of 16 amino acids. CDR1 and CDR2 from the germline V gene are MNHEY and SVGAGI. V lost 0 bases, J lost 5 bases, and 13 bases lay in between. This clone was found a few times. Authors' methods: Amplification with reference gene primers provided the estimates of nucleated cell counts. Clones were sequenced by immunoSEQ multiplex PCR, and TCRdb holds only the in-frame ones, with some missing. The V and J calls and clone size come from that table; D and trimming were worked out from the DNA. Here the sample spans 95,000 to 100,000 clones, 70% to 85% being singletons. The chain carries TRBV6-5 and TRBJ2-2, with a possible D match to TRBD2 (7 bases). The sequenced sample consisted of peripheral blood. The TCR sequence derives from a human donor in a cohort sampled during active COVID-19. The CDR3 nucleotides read TGTGCCAGCAGTTACTCGGCGGGGGCGCGAACCGGGGAGCTGTTTTTT. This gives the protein CASSYSAGARTGELFF.